The TCR beta chain described here comes from a study of blood T cell repertoires in COVID-19. Germline assignment: CDR1 MNHNS and CDR2 SASEGT. This CDR3 has 15 amino acids. V was clipped by 3 bases and J by 4 bases; unmatched bases: 4. The repertoire was sequenced with immunoSEQ multiplex PCR; TCRdb's copy has only in-frame clones and lacks some. Here the sample spans a few hundred thousand clones, about 90% being singletons. The rearrangement joins TRBV6-1 to TRBJ2-1; TRBD1 aligns across 9 bases. The sequence was obtained from a woman aged 50 to 65 who had been exposed to COVID-19. The sample consisted of PBMCs or T cells enriched from blood (not recorded which). CDR3 amino acids: CASSDRDRDYNEQFF. The CDR3 bases are TGTGCCAGCAGTGACCGGGACAGGGATTACAATGAGCAGTTCTTC.